The sequence of this T cell receptor (beta chain) was determined in a study of blood T cell repertoires in COVID-19. In the study's own analysis: Reference gene primer amplification yielded estimated nucleated cell counts. Using immunoSEQ multiplex PCR, the repertoire was profiled, and TCRdb retains in-frame clones only, with some absent. V, J and clone size were drawn from that table, and D and trimming were deduced from the DNA. The data contain around 140,000 clones, around 80% of them singletons. In germline, CDR1 is SGHTA, CDR2 FQGNSA. The CDR3 totals 21 residues. The V segment lost 0 bases and the J segment 5 bases; nucleotides outside the gene matches: 18.

The chain carries TRBV7-2 and TRBJ2-2, with 10 bases identical to TRBD2. The clonotype was recovered from a middle-aged man with acute COVID-19. Sequencing was done on a sample of PBMCs or T cells enriched from blood (not recorded which). The CDR3 loop is CASSLARSSGRAQTGTGELFF. The CDR3 DNA sequence: TGTGCCAGCAGCTTAGCCAGGAGCAGCGGGAGGGCCCAAACAGGAACCGGGGAGCTGTTTTTT.